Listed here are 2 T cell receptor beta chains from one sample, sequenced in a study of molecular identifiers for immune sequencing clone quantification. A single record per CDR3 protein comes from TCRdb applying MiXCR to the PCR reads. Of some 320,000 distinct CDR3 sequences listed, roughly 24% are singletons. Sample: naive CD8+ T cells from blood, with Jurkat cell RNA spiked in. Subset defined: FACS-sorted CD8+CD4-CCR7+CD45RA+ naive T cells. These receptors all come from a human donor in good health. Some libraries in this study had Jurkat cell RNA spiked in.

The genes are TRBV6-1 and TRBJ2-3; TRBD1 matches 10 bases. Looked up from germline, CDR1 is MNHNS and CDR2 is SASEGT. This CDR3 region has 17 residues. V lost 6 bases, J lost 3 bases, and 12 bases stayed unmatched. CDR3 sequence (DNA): TGTGCCAGCAGATCGGGACAGGGGATGTGGGGGACAGATACGCAGTATTTT. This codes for CASRSGQGMWGTDTQYF.

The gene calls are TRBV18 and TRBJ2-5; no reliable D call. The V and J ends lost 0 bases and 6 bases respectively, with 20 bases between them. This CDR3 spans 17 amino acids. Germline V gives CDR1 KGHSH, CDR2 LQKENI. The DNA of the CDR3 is TGTGCCAGCTCACCACCGTCGCTAGTGAACGGCTTAAAGACCCAGTACTTC. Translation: CASSPPSLVNGLKTQYF.